A selection of T cell receptor beta chains follows, all from one sample in a study of blood T cell repertoires in COVID-19. Sequenced by immunoSEQ multiplex PCR; TCRdb stores in-frame clones only, minus some. The sample contains 140,000 to 150,000 clones, around four fifths of which appear only once. Sequencing was performed on peripheral blood. These receptors all come from a woman aged 35 to 49 with active or convalescent COVID-19. Each CDR3 is given with its conserved first and last residue. A D gene is named only where the DNA matches it firmly. Size values are once, few and many counts, or a class for expanded clones, and some rows have none.

CDR3 length	clone size	D gene	V gene	J gene	CDR3 DNA	CDR3 protein
11	few	NA	TRBV29-1	TRBJ1-2	TGCAGCGCCCTTGCAGGAGGAGGCTACACCTTC	CSALAGGGYTF
17	NA	TRBD1	TRBV19	TRBJ1-1	TGTGCCAGTAGTATCGCCGGGACAGGGGGCGCGTACACTGAAGCTTTCTTT	CASSIAGTGGAYTEAFF
14	NA	TRBD2	TRBV6-5	TRBJ2-3	TGTGCCAGCAGTTCTGGACTAGCGGGAGATACGCAGTATTTT	CASSSGLAGDTQYF
13	NA	NA	TRBV19	TRBJ1-5	TGTGCCAGTAGTATCGGGGGAGGTCAGCCCCAGCATTTT	CASSIGGGQPQHF
16	NA	TRBD2	TRBV9	TRBJ2-3	TGTGCCAGCAGCGTAGGGCTAGCGGGGGGGACAGATACGCAGTATTTT	CASSVGLAGGTDTQYF
13	NA	NA	TRBV19	TRBJ1-4	TGTGCCAGTGGAAGGGGTTCTAATGAAAAACTGTTTTTT	CASGRGSNEKLFF
14	NA	NA	TRBV11-3	TRBJ2-3	TGTGCCAGCAGCTCCGGCCCCGGGACAGATACGCAGTATTTT	CASSSGPGTDTQYF
14	NA	NA	TRBV3-1/TRBV3-2	TRBJ1-1	TGTGCCAGCAGCCAAGGTGGAGGGGTCACTGAAGCTTTCTTT	CASSQGGGVTEAFF
15	NA	TRBD1	TRBV28	TRBJ1-4	TGTGCCAGCAGTGGTCCGGGACAGGGCTATAAAAAACTGTTTTTT	CASSGPGQGYKKLFF
16	NA	NA	TRBV5-1	TRBJ1-4	TGCGCCAGCAGCCAACTGCCATCCGGGAGTAATGAAAAACTGTTTTTT	CASSQLPSGSNEKLFF
14	NA	TRBD2	TRBV2	TRBJ2-5	TGTGCCAGCAGTGATCGGGGAGGGCAAGAGACCCAGTACTTC	CASSDRGGQETQYF